This entry lists 5 T cell receptor beta chains sequenced from one sample in a study of T cell responses to AZD1222 COVID-19 vaccine (dated by TCRdb to the early 2020s). The time point label corresponds to: about 28 days (+/-7) after the second vaccine dose. The receptor library was made with the immunoSEQ multiplex PCR assay. Imported from immuneACCESS, the table was reduced by TCRdb to in-frame sequences with V and J called. These copies leave out some clones; in studies compared against another copy, an unresolved V gene accounts for under half, and the cause of the remainder is not known. For this sample the table gives 150,000 to 250,000 clones, of which roughly 92% were detected only once. The ten largest clones add up to 1% of the sample. The sequences come from peripheral blood, collected 28 days after the second AZD1222 dose. The source of these receptors is an adult who received the AZD1222 COVID-19 vaccine.

This chain connects TRBV5-1 to TRBJ1-1; D is possibly TRBD1 (5 bases). Germline V gene data show CDR1 as SGHRS and CDR2 as YFSETQ. The CDR3 loop spans 15 amino acids. Trimming shortened V by 5 bases and J by 3 bases, and 17 bases separated the two germline ends. The CDR3 reads CASSGDGWTYTEAFF. The CDR3 DNA reads TGCGCCAGCAGTGGGGACGGGTGGACGTACACTGAAGCTTTCTTT.

V gene TRBV18 combines with J gene TRBJ2-1, with D possibly matching TRBD2 (5 bases). V was pared by 2 bases and J by 7 bases, with 12 bases between. Germline V gene data show CDR1 as KGHSH and CDR2 as LQKENI. This CDR3 has 14 amino acids. The CDR3 here is CASSPSREWNEQFF. CDR3 DNA: TGTGCCAGCTCACCATCTCGGGAATGGAATGAGCAGTTCTTC.

CDR3 bases: TGTGCCAGCAGAATGGACACGGCGGGTTCACCCCTCCACTTT. This gives the protein CASRMDTAGSPLHF. The V gene is TRBV27, the J gene TRBJ1-6; TRBD1 might be the D (5 bases). There are 14 residues in the CDR3. Per germline, CDR1 MNHEY and CDR2 SMNVEV (reference sequence). V lost 6 bases, J lost 9 bases, and 15 bases lay in between.

This chain uses TRBV2 with TRBJ1-5, with D uncertain. Trimming removed 7 bases from V and 5 bases from J, with 12 bases in between. The CDR3 contains 13 residues. Per germline, CDR1 SNHLY and CDR2 FYNNEI. The CDR3 loop is CASMETPYQPQHF. For the CDR3, the DNA is TGTGCCAGCATGGAGACCCCCTATCAGCCCCAGCATTTT.

This chain joins TRBV11-2 and TRBJ2-1, with TRBD1 matching over 8 bases. Trimming cost V 2 bases and J 8 bases; bases outside gene matches: 8. CDR3 size: 15 residues. CDR1 and CDR2 (germline): SGHAT, FQNNGV. CDR3 DNA: TGTGCCAGCAGCTTACCTCAGGGGGCAGCGGATGAGCAGTTCTTC. Its protein is CASSLPQGAADEQFF.